This TCR beta chain originates from a study of T cells in tuberculosis. Overall study: Blood was taken before or within 7 days of anti-tuberculosis therapy. The study's findings and limits: Smaller alpha distances in active tuberculosis partly reflected shorter CDR3-alpha lengths. Active tuberculosis alpha repertoires lay closer to GMM-specific TCRs than controls'.

Profiled with immunoSEQ multiplex PCR; TCRdb holds only in-frame clones, not every one. The sample includes some 7,700 clones, around 93% of them seen just once. As concerns this clone: Its specificity is unknown.

This CDR3 is 17 amino acids long. The germline gives CDR1 SGHRS, CDR2 YFSETQ. With 4 bases clipped from V and 5 bases from J, the junction kept 8 bases outside the gene matches. The V and J genes are TRBV5-1 and TRBJ2-5; 16 bases line up with TRBD2. Sequencing was carried out using PBMCs. The sequence was obtained from an adult with tuberculosis. CDR3 in DNA: TGCGCCAGCAGCCCTGGGACTAGCGGGAGGGCCTGGGAGACCCAGTACTTC. This gives the protein CASSPGTSGRAWETQYF.